These 4 T cell receptor beta chains were sequenced from one sample in a study of T cells after yellow fever vaccination. Via MiXCR, TCRdb re-called the 5' RACE reads, giving one row per CDR3 protein. In the table there are 450,000 to 550,000 distinct CDR3 sequences, 21% of which are singletons. The starting material was PBMCs, obtained approximately 20 days after the first yellow fever vaccination. These TCRs come from a man aged 18 to 30 who received the YFV17D yellow fever vaccine.

The V and J genes are TRBV12-3 or TRBV12-4 and TRBJ2-3; D is unclear. V was clipped by 3 bases and J by 1 base, with 8 bases between them. There are 14 residues in the CDR3. CDR3 amino acids: CASSFYKGTDTQYF. DNA of the CDR3: TGTGCCAGCAGTTTTTATAAAGGCACAGATACGCAGTATTTT.

The sample holds a few counts of this clonotype. V gene TRBV7-9 combines with J gene TRBJ1-5; tentatively, D is TRBD1 (5 bases). This CDR3 is built from 15 residues. The ends were cut back, 1 base at V and 6 bases at J, with 13 bases in the middle. Germline V gene sequence: CDR1 SEHNR, CDR2 FQNEAQ (reference sequence). The DNA of the CDR3 is TGTGCCAGCAGCTTAGAGTTTACCGGGGCTCAGCCCCAGCATTTT. The encoded protein is CASSLEFTGAQPQHF.

The chain couples TRBV6-5 to TRBJ2-5; perhaps TRBD2 as D (6 bases). The CDR3 has 14 residues. Germline CDR1 and CDR2: MNHEY and SVGAGI. V was pared by 4 bases and J by 5 bases, with 14 bases between. For the CDR3, the DNA is TGTGCCAGCAGTTCAACGCTAGCGATCGAGACCCAGTACTTC. As protein: CASSSTLAIETQYF.

This chain connects TRBV20-1 to TRBJ2-3, with 13 bases fitting TRBD2. There are 17 residues in the CDR3. V trimming: 6 bases; J trimming: 0 bases; junction bases outside the gene matches: 9. Germline V gene sequence: CDR1 DFQATT, CDR2 SNEGSKA (reference sequence). The CDR3 here is CSAPTSGGSGSTDTQYF. In nucleotides, the CDR3 is TGCAGTGCACCGACTAGCGGGGGGTCCGGGAGCACAGATACGCAGTATTTT.